These 25 T cell receptor beta chains originate from one sample sequenced in a study of blood T cell repertoires in COVID-19. Generated by immunoSEQ multiplex PCR, the TCRdb table keeps only in-frame clones and is missing some. The sample carries roughly 38,000 clones, around 85% recorded once. The sample consisted of peripheral blood. The receptors originated from a man older than 75 with active or convalescent COVID-19.

This chain links TRBV13 with TRBJ2-1; D might be TRBD1 (6 bases). V was clipped by 1 base and J by 2 bases, with 15 bases between them. This CDR3 contains 17 residues. Per germline, CDR1 PRHDT and CDR2 FYEKMQ (reference sequence). CDR3 in amino acids: CASSLVGVQGTYNEQFF. The CDR3, as DNA: TGTGCCAGCAGCTTAGTTGGGGTACAGGGAACCTACAATGAGCAGTTCTTC.

V gene TRBV7-6 combines with J gene TRBJ2-5; no reliable D call. Trimming left V 3 bases short and J 0 bases short, with 8 bases between. The CDR3 sequence is 14 residues long. Germline CDR1 SGHVS, CDR2 FNYEAQ. The CDR3 sequence: CASSFDSYQETQYF. CDR3 DNA: TGTGCCAGCAGCTTTGACTCGTACCAAGAGACCCAGTACTTC.

The chain recombines TRBV4-3 with TRBJ2-6, with no clear D. This CDR3 region has 16 residues. Germline V CDR1 and CDR2: LGHNA, YSLEER. Deletions cut 0 bases from V and 1 base from J, with 7 bases between. CDR3 loop: CASSQDFQSGANVLTF. Here the CDR3 DNA reads TGCGCCAGCAGCCAAGATTTTCAATCTGGGGCCAACGTCCTGACTTTC.

The J gene is TRBJ2-5, the V gene TRBV19, with a weak D call TRBD1 (6 bases). The CDR3 has 15 amino acids. The V end lost 2 bases, the J end lost 1 base, and 11 bases lay between the germline ends. CDR1 is LNHDA and CDR2 is SQIVND in the germline V gene (reference sequence). The CDR3 sequence is CASSIMWGPQETQYF. The DNA for the CDR3 is TGTGCCAGTAGTATAATGTGGGGGCCCCAAGAGACCCAGTACTTC.

V and J are TRBV11-1 and TRBJ2-7; D might be TRBD1 (6 bases). The V end lost 7 bases, the J end lost 1 base, and 14 bases lay between the germline ends. There are 14 residues in the CDR3. Germline CDR1 and CDR2: SGHAT and FQDESV (reference sequence). This chain's CDR3 is CASTPDSASYEQYF. CDR3 nucleotides: TGTGCCAGCACCCCGGACAGCGCATCCTACGAGCAGTACTTC.

This clone was found once. The rearrangement uses TRBV12-3 or TRBV12-4 and TRBJ2-5, with a possible D match to TRBD2 (5 bases). Trimming stripped 3 bases from V and 5 bases from J, with 10 bases between. The CDR3 extends over 13 amino acids. CDR3 region: CASSFGVRETQYF. The CDR3 coding sequence is TGTGCCAGCAGTTTCGGGGTAAGGGAGACCCAGTACTTC.

The chain carries TRBV4-3 and TRBJ2-1; 8 nucleotides align to TRBD2. The germline gives CDR1 LGHNA, CDR2 YSLEER. V lost 0 bases to trimming and J lost 0 bases; unmatched junction nucleotides: 10. CDR3 length: 19 amino acids. The CDR3 loop reads CASSQDPAGAGGSYNEQFF. The CDR3 nucleotides are TGCGCCAGCAGCCAAGATCCAGCGGGGGCGGGGGGCTCCTACAATGAGCAGTTCTTC.

The V gene is TRBV10-1, the J gene TRBJ2-7, with 8 bases identical to TRBD1. Germline CDR1 reads WNHNN; CDR2 reads SYGVQD (reference sequence). The CDR3 covers 14 residues. With V trimmed by 7 bases and J by 2 bases, 7 bases remained unmatched. The CDR3 region has the DNA TGCGCCAGCACCCAGGGACAGGACCCCTACGAGCAGTACTTC. Amino acids: CASTQGQDPYEQYF.

The rearrangement uses TRBV7-8 and TRBJ1-1, with D maybe TRBD1 (5 bases). V gave up 7 bases and J gave up 8 bases, with 14 bases separating them. The CDR3 has 12 amino acids. Germline V lookup: CDR1 SGHVS, CDR2 FQNEAQ. CDR3 sequence (DNA): TGTGCCAGCACCCTACGGCAGGGAGAAGCTTTCTTT. This gives the protein CASTLRQGEAFF.

This clone came up many times. The gene calls are TRBV5-5 and TRBJ2-7; TRBD2 agrees at 10 bases. The CDR3 spans 15 residues. CDR1 is SGHKS, CDR2 YYEKEE, per germline (reference sequence). The trim removed 0 bases at V and 7 bases at J, leaving 7 bases unmatched. In nucleotides, the CDR3 is TGTGCCAGCAGCTTGGTCCCTAGCGGGAGTAATGAGCAGTACTTC. As protein: CASSLVPSGSNEQYF.

This clone is deemed medium-sized. This chain joins TRBV7-9 and TRBJ1-2; tentatively, D is TRBD1 (5 bases). CDR3 length: 14 amino acids. Germline CDR1 reads SEHNR; CDR2 reads FQNEAQ (reference sequence). The V end was cut by 2 bases, the J end by 7 bases, with 14 bases between. DNA for the CDR3: TGTGCCAGCAGCTTATCGATAAGGGGAAGTGGCTACACCTTC. Translating gives CASSLSIRGSGYTF. The entire variable domain, with the rest obtained from reference TRBV7-9 and TRBJ1-2, is as follows: DTGVSQNPRHKITKRGQNVTFRCDPISEHNRLYWYRQTLGQGPEFLTYFQNEAQLEKSRLLSDRFSAERPKGSFSTLEIQRTEQGDSAMYLCASSLSIRGSGYTFGSGTRLTVV.

This chain connects TRBV11-2 to TRBJ2-1; TRBD2 matches 9 bases. Germline-derived CDR1 and CDR2 are SGHAT and FQNNGV. This CDR3 has 13 residues. Trimming cost V 4 bases and J 7 bases; bases outside gene matches: 2. The CDR3 sequence: CASSSGLANEQFF. The DNA for the CDR3 is TGTGCCAGCAGCTCGGGACTAGCTAATGAGCAGTTCTTC.

There are a few counts of this clone. The genes are TRBV6-6 and TRBJ2-7, with a weak D call TRBD2 (6 bases). Germline CDR1 MNHNY, CDR2 SVGAGI (reference sequence). V was cut by 6 bases and J by 0 bases, with 15 bases left in between. CDR3 size: 15 residues. The CDR3 sequence is CASSQLAQSSYEQYF. The CDR3 coding sequence is TGTGCCAGCAGCCAACTAGCCCAATCCTCCTACGAGCAGTACTTC.

This clone was detected only a few times. The chain joins TRBV27 to TRBJ1-5; tentatively, D is TRBD1 (6 bases). The CDR3 has 15 residues. The V end was cut by 6 bases, the J end by 2 bases, with 14 bases between. Per germline, CDR1 MNHEY and CDR2 SMNVEV (reference sequence). Here the CDR3 DNA reads TGTGCCAGCAGGTGGCACAGGGTCCGCAATCAGCCCCAGCATTTT. Protein sequence: CASRWHRVRNQPQHF.

This clone has more than one count but fewer than ten. The rearrangement joins TRBV11-2 to TRBJ2-2; D is uncertain. The CDR3 is 16 residues long. V lost 1 base and J lost 4, with 13 bases in between. Germline V CDR1 and CDR2: SGHAT, FQNNGV. CDR3: CASSLVGRNPTGELFF. CDR3 coding DNA: TGTGCCAGCAGCTTAGTCGGCAGGAATCCCACCGGGGAGCTGTTTTTT.

The genes are TRBV7-6 and TRBJ2-7; maybe TRBD1 (5 bases). The CDR3 sequence is 15 residues long. Trimming shortened V by 3 bases and J by 2 bases, and 14 bases separated the two germline ends. In germline, CDR1 is SGHVS, CDR2 FNYEAQ. The CDR3 DNA reads TGTGCCAGCAGCTTCAGCTCGTCAGGGACCTACGAGCAGTACTTC. It encodes CASSFSSSGTYEQYF.

This clone was detected only once. V and J are TRBV2 and TRBJ1-5; D gene uncertain. This CDR3 is built from 12 residues. Trimming removed 9 bases from V and 0 bases from J, with 6 bases in between. The germline gives CDR1 SNHLY, CDR2 FYNNEI. CDR3 DNA: TGTGCCAGTCAGTATAGCAATCAGCCCCAGCATTTT. The encoded protein is CASQYSNQPQHF.

The rearrangement links TRBV7-2 to TRBJ2-2; 10 bases line up with TRBD1. J was trimmed by 5 bases and V by 2 bases; bases with no gene match: 11. Germline CDR1 SGHTA, CDR2 FQGNSA. The CDR3 covers 18 residues. In DNA, the CDR3 is TGTGCCAGCAGCTTACGAGGCCGGGGGGGACAGGGGACCGGGGAGCTGTTTTTT. Protein sequence: CASSLRGRGGQGTGELFF. The entire variable domain, with the rest obtained from reference TRBV7-2 and TRBJ2-2, is as follows: GAGVSQSPSNKVTEKGKDVELRCDPISGHTALYWYRQSLGQGLEFLIYFQGNSAPDKSGLPSDRFSAERTGGSVSTLTIQRTQQEDSAVYLCASSLRGRGGQGTGELFFGEGSRLTVL.

J is TRBJ2-5 and V is TRBV9, with 10 bases fitting TRBD2. Germline V gene data show CDR1 as SGDLS and CDR2 as YYNGEE. This CDR3 region has 16 residues. The V gene end was trimmed by 4 bases and the J gene end by 4 bases; junction bases not matched to a gene: 10. In DNA, the CDR3 is TGTGCCAGCAGCTCGAGCGGGAGGGGGGGTCGAGAGACCCAGTACTTC. Translation gives CASSSSGRGGRETQYF.

The chain combines TRBV3-1 (or the pseudogene TRBV3-2) with TRBJ2-7, with TRBD2 matching over 14 bases. CDR1 and CDR2 (germline): LGHDT, YNNKEL (reference sequence). This CDR3 has 15 amino acids. The V gene end was trimmed by 4 bases and the J gene end by 3 bases; junction bases not matched to a gene: 2. The CDR3 here is CASSLGLAGDYEQYF. CDR3 nucleotide sequence: TGTGCCAGCAGCCTGGGACTAGCGGGGGACTACGAGCAGTACTTC.

In its sample, this clone was seen a few times. V gene TRBV27 combines with J gene TRBJ2-5; TRBD1 matches 12 bases. V gave up 6 bases and J gave up 5 bases; unmatched junction bases: 7. The CDR3 length is 15 residues. In germline, CDR1 is MNHEY, CDR2 SMNVEV (reference sequence). In nucleotides, the CDR3 is TGTGCCAGCAGACCAGGGACAGGGGGCGGGGAGACCCAGTACTTC. This gives the protein CASRPGTGGGETQYF.

This chain connects TRBV11-1 to TRBJ1-6; TRBD1 might be the D (6 bases). The CDR3 is 15 amino acids. CDR1 is SGHAT, CDR2 FQDESV, per germline (reference sequence). V was clipped by 5 bases and J by 7 bases, with 15 bases between them. CDR3 loop: CASSPRTAANSPLHF. CDR3 nucleotides: TGTGCCAGCAGCCCCCGGACAGCTGCGAATTCACCCCTCCACTTT.

The genes are TRBV4-2 and TRBJ2-1; D remains ambiguous. The V gene lost 0 bases and the J gene lost 6 bases, with 9 bases spanning the gap. This CDR3 comprises 14 residues. The germline CDR1 and CDR2 sequences are LGHNA and YNFKEQ. As DNA, the CDR3 is TGTGCCAGCAGCCAAGACGCCAGTCGCAATGAGCAGTTCTTC. Translation: CASSQDASRNEQFF.

The V call is TRBV4-2, the J call TRBJ1-4, with D maybe TRBD1 (5 bases). V was clipped by 0 bases and J by 8 bases, with 16 bases between them. Germline lookup yields CDR1 LGHNA and CDR2 YNFKEQ. This CDR3 spans 16 amino acids. CDR3 nucleotide sequence: TGTGCCAGCAGCCAAGAGGTGGTCGGGGGTGGGGAAAAACTGTTTTTT. This translates into CASSQEVVGGGEKLFF.

This clone occurred a few times. This sequence joins TRBV6-2 or TRBV6-3 and TRBJ1-5, with D perhaps TRBD1 (6 bases). V was trimmed by 6 bases and J by 7 bases, leaving 13 bases between them. CDR3 length: 13 residues. Germline loops: CDR1 MNHEY, CDR2 SVGEGT. For the CDR3, the DNA is TGTGCCAGCAGCCTACAGGGTTCACAGCCCCAGCATTTT. Translated, it gives CASSLQGSQPQHF.